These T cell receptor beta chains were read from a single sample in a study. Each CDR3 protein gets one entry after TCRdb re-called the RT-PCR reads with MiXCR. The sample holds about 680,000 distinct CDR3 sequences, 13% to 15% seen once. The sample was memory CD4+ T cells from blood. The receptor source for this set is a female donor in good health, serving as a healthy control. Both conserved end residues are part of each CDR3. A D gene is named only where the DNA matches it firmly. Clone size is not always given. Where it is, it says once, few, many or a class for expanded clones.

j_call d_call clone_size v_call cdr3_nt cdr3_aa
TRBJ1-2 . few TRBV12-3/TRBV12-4 TGTGCCATTTCGACAGGATCGACCTATGGCTACACCTTC CAISTGSTYGYTF
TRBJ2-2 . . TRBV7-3 TGTGCCAGCAGCCAACTCAAGGGACCGAACACCGGGGAGCTGTTTTTT CASSQLKGPNTGELFF
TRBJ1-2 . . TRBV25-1 TGTGCCAGCAGGGCTGATGGAGGGTTCGGCTATGGCTACACCTTC CASRADGGFGYGYTF
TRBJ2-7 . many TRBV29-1 TGCAGCGTTAGCGGTTACTCCTACGAGCAGTACTTC CSVSGYSYEQYF
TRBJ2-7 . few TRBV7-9 TGTGCCAGCAGCTTAGTAGGGGTGGGAACGGACGAGCAGTACTTC CASSLVGVGTDEQYF
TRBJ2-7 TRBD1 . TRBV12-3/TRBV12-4 TGTGCCAGCAGTAGCCGGGACAGAAGCTCCTACGAGCAGTACTTC CASSSRDRSSYEQYF
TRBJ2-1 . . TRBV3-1 TGTGCCAGCAGCCAAAGTCCAAATGAGCAGTTCTTC CASSQSPNEQFF
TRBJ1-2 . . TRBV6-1 TGTGCCAGCAGGACCTACCCCGTCGTCACTTCCTATGGCTACACCTTC CASRTYPVVTSYGYTF
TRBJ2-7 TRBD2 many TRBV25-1 TGTGCCAGCAGTGAGGGCGGGAGCTCCTACGAGCAGTACTTC CASSEGGSSYEQYF
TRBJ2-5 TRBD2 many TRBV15 TGTGCCACCAGCAGAGATCGTGGCGGGAGGGCCGGGGAGACCCAGTACTTC CATSRDRGGRAGETQYF
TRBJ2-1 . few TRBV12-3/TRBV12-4 TGTGCCAGCAGCCACGATCCGAGCTCCTACAATGAGCAGTTCTTC CASSHDPSSYNEQFF
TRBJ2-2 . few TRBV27 TGTGCCAGCAGTCTACACTATACCGGGGAGCTGTTTTTT CASSLHYTGELFF
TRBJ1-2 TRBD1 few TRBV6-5 TGTGCCAGCGGGGCAGGGGGCGGTGGCTACACCTTC CASGAGGGGYTF
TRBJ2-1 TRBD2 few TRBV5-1 TGCGCCAGCAGCGGGACCGGGGGGGCGGCGTTAAATGAGCAGTTCTTC CASSGTGGAALNEQFF
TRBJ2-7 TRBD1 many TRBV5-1 TGCGCCAGCAGCTTCGGGACAGGGGGTTTTGTCGAGCAGTACTTC CASSFGTGGFVEQYF
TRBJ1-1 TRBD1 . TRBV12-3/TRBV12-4 TGTGCCAGCAGACAAAATTCAGGGGGCTATACTGAAGCTTTCTTT CASRQNSGGYTEAFF
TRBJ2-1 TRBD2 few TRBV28 TGTGCCAGCACCACCAGCGGGAGTATTTCCTATGAGCAGTTCTTC CASTTSGSISYEQFF
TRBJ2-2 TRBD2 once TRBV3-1 TGTGCCAGCAGCCCTTGGGCGGGAGTCACGGGCACCGGGGAGCTGTTTTTT CASSPWAGVTGTGELFF
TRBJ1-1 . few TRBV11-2 TGTGCCAGCAGCTTAGACCAGGGTGCGAACACTGAAGCTTTCTTT CASSLDQGANTEAFF
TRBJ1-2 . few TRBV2 TGTGCCAGTCAAGACAGGCTAGCTAACTATGGCTACACCTTC CASQDRLANYGYTF
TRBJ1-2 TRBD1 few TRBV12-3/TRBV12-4 TGTGCCAGCAGAACCGGGACAGAGGGTGATGGCTACACCTTC CASRTGTEGDGYTF